This T cell receptor beta chain stems from a study of T-cell reconstitution after alpha-beta-depleted transplantation in children. The TCRbeta library was prepared with unique molecular identifiers. TCRdb itself ran the PCR reads through MiXCR, one entry per CDR3 protein. The sample contains a few hundred thousand distinct CDR3 sequences, about 11% of which appear only once. The V end was cut by 4 bases, the J end by 10 bases, with 17 bases between. The germline V gene encodes CDR1 MNHNS and CDR2 SASEGT. The CDR3 totals 14 residues. The sequence derives from a human donor who donated a stem cell graft to a child with acute myeloid leukemia. The material sequenced was PBMCs from the stem cell graft donor, taken from the stem cell graft. The chain has TRBV6-1 and TRBJ2-1, with D perhaps TRBD2 (5 bases). The CDR3 DNA is TGTGCCAGCAGTGGTGCTAGCCCGTCATCCGAGCAGTTCTTC. This translates into CASSGASPSSEQFF.